The rows below give T cell receptor beta chains drawn from one sample of a study of cytomegalovirus exposure and HLA in healthy donors. Here immunoSEQ multiplex PCR was the method, and the copy in TCRdb shows in-frame clones only, minus some. This table has 150,000 to 200,000 clones, around 80% appearing once. The material sequenced was PBMCs. The receptors come from a woman aged 40 to 50 in good health and CMV-seronegative. Both conserved end residues are part of each CDR3. A D gene is named only where the DNA matches it firmly.

v_gene: TRBV6-5; d_gene: TRBD1; CDR3aa: CASRRDRGRFGYTF
v_gene: TRBV27; d_gene: TRBD2; CDR3aa: CASSSTLAGDGEQYF
v_gene: TRBV19; d_gene: -; CDR3aa: CASSVDWETQYF
v_gene: TRBV27; d_gene: TRBD1; CDR3aa: CASSLGTGQYEQYF
v_gene: TRBV5-1; d_gene: -; CDR3aa: CASSLGSRGYEQYF
v_gene: TRBV19; d_gene: TRBD2; CDR3aa: CASSGSGGIGDEQFF
v_gene: TRBV6-5; d_gene: -; CDR3aa: CASSRGEGGNQPQHF
v_gene: TRBV9; d_gene: -; CDR3aa: CASSARRDKDTGELFF
v_gene: TRBV7-8; d_gene: -; CDR3aa: CASSLGGKDVGYTF
v_gene: TRBV25-1; d_gene: -; CDR3aa: CASSEPGQKDTQYF
v_gene: TRBV11-3; d_gene: -; CDR3aa: CASSSGQEGPIRNEQFF
v_gene: TRBV11-2; d_gene: TRBD1; CDR3aa: CASTIPPPDRGDSGEQYF
v_gene: TRBV28; d_gene: -; CDR3aa: CASSSDRYEQYF
v_gene: TRBV5-1; d_gene: -; CDR3aa: CASSLEGANEKLFF
v_gene: TRBV9; d_gene: TRBD2; CDR3aa: CASSPALLTSGRGEQYF
v_gene: TRBV5-4; d_gene: TRBD2; CDR3aa: CASSPGTSGRVNEQFF
v_gene: TRBV18; d_gene: -; CDR3aa: CASSPNIQETQYF
v_gene: TRBV29-1; d_gene: TRBD1; CDR3aa: CSVDRTGGEAFF
v_gene: TRBV5-4; d_gene: TRBD1; CDR3aa: CASSLNRGAYGYTF
v_gene: TRBV19; d_gene: -; CDR3aa: CASSDSLNQPQHF
v_gene: TRBV7-9; d_gene: TRBD2; CDR3aa: CASSLGGGEQYF
v_gene: TRBV7-9; d_gene: TRBD1; CDR3aa: CSSQGAGDGYTF
v_gene: TRBV9; d_gene: TRBD1; CDR3aa: CASSATGEREYTF
v_gene: TRBV30; d_gene: -; CDR3aa: CAWTEEGPGTEAFF
v_gene: TRBV1; d_gene: -; CDR3aa: CTSSHYGTSGSYEQYF
v_gene: TRBV27; d_gene: TRBD1; CDR3aa: CASSPLTGSETQYF
v_gene: TRBV2; d_gene: -; CDR3aa: CASAGPIAYEQYF
v_gene: TRBV5-4; d_gene: TRBD2; CDR3aa: CASSLGLAIDTQYF
v_gene: TRBV6-6; d_gene: -; CDR3aa: CASSQQGNGELFF
v_gene: TRBV15; d_gene: TRBD1; CDR3aa: CATSKATGVSTEAFF
v_gene: TRBV28; d_gene: TRBD1; CDR3aa: CASRMEGQGSGQPQHF
v_gene: TRBV30; d_gene: -; CDR3aa: CAFSRTVSSYEQYF
v_gene: TRBV5-8; d_gene: -; CDR3aa: CASSPGKNRVGSGYTF
v_gene: TRBV9; d_gene: -; CDR3aa: CASSEGGNEKLFF
v_gene: TRBV27; d_gene: TRBD1; CDR3aa: CASSPGQGPIYGGYTF
v_gene: TRBV6-6; d_gene: TRBD1; CDR3aa: CASSSRGVESNQPQHF
v_gene: TRBV4-2; d_gene: -; CDR3aa: CASSQELLGSGAIYYEQYF
v_gene: TRBV11-3; d_gene: -; CDR3aa: CASSLRTARNTEAFF
v_gene: TRBV7-2; d_gene: -; CDR3aa: CASSLGTRHSGNTIYF
v_gene: TRBV30; d_gene: TRBD1; CDR3aa: CALQGWNTEAFF
v_gene: TRBV2; d_gene: -; CDR3aa: CASRDYSYEQYF
v_gene: TRBV4-2; d_gene: TRBD2; CDR3aa: CASSQDTLTSGRRWDTQYF
v_gene: TRBV12-5; d_gene: -; CDR3aa: CASGLGQANSPLHF
v_gene: TRBV6-7; d_gene: -; CDR3aa: CASSYSGQGTHWKYEQYF
v_gene: TRBV6-6; d_gene: -; CDR3aa: CASSYAIQIASYGYTF
v_gene: TRBV11-2; d_gene: TRBD1; CDR3aa: CASSNRDRGLVGEKLFF
v_gene: TRBV5-8; d_gene: TRBD1; CDR3aa: CASSLEGGIPEQYF
v_gene: TRBV27; d_gene: -; CDR3aa: CASKSSSAITSYNEQFF
v_gene: TRBV7-9; d_gene: -; CDR3aa: CASNPGEGRTTEAFF